These T cell receptor beta chains were read from a single sample in a study of T cell responses to AZD1222 COVID-19 vaccine. Clones were sequenced by immunoSEQ multiplex PCR, and TCRdb holds only the in-frame ones, with some missing. The sample lists over 75,000 clones, roughly nine tenths occurring once. This specimen was peripheral blood, taken 28 days after the second AZD1222 dose. These receptors came from an adult who received the AZD1222 COVID-19 vaccine. CDR3s include the opening cysteine and the closing phenylalanine or tryptophan. The order of the fields is CDR3 DNA, CDR3 protein, J gene, CDR3 length, clone size, V gene, D gene. A D gene is named only where the DNA matches it firmly. Not every row has a clone size; where given, it reads once, few, many or a size class.

cdr3_nt: TGTGCCAGCAGCGTAGACCCGGGCTCCTATAATTCACCCCTCCACTTT
cdr3_aa: CASSVDPGSYNSPLHF
j_call: TRBJ1-6
cdr3_length: 16
clone_size: NA
v_call: TRBV9
d_call: NA

cdr3_nt: TGTGCCAGCAGCTTGGACGGCTATGGCTACACCTTC
cdr3_aa: CASSLDGYGYTF
j_call: TRBJ1-2
cdr3_length: 12
clone_size: NA
v_call: TRBV5-4
d_call: NA

cdr3_nt: TGTGCCAGCAGCTTGGGATCGACAGTCGGGGGAGGACGAGCTTTCTTT
cdr3_aa: CASSLGSTVGGGRAFF
j_call: TRBJ1-1
cdr3_length: 16
clone_size: NA
v_call: TRBV5-6
d_call: NA

cdr3_nt: TGTGCCAGCAGCTTAGAATGGACTAGCGGGAGGAGCTCCTACGAGCAGTACTTC
cdr3_aa: CASSLEWTSGRSSYEQYF
j_call: TRBJ2-7
cdr3_length: 18
clone_size: NA
v_call: TRBV7-9
d_call: TRBD2

cdr3_nt: TGTGCCACCAGCAGAGACCGGGCACGGGAGCAGTACTTC
cdr3_aa: CATSRDRAREQYF
j_call: TRBJ2-7
cdr3_length: 13
clone_size: NA
v_call: TRBV15
d_call: NA

cdr3_nt: TGTGCCACCAGTGACCCTACAGGGTATGAGCAGTTCTTC
cdr3_aa: CATSDPTGYEQFF
j_call: TRBJ2-1
cdr3_length: 13
clone_size: NA
v_call: TRBV24-1
d_call: NA

cdr3_nt: TGTGCCAGCAGCCAAGAAGCAATAGGCAGGTTTAATGAAAAACTGTTTTTT
cdr3_aa: CASSQEAIGRFNEKLFF
j_call: TRBJ1-4
cdr3_length: 17
clone_size: NA
v_call: TRBV3-1/TRBV3-2
d_call: NA

cdr3_nt: TGCAGCGTTGAAGGTAGAGGGTGGAATGGCTACACCTTC
cdr3_aa: CSVEGRGWNGYTF
j_call: TRBJ1-2
cdr3_length: 13
clone_size: NA
v_call: TRBV29-1
d_call: NA

cdr3_nt: TGTGCCAGCAGCCAGCTGTTCCAGAACACCGGGGAGCTGTTTTTT
cdr3_aa: CASSQLFQNTGELFF
j_call: TRBJ2-2
cdr3_length: 15
clone_size: few
v_call: TRBV14
d_call: NA

cdr3_nt: TGCAGTGCTAGTACAGGGGACCTTATAGGGAAACTGTTTTTT
cdr3_aa: CSASTGDLIGKLFF
j_call: TRBJ1-4
cdr3_length: 14
clone_size: NA
v_call: TRBV20-1
d_call: TRBD1

cdr3_nt: TGTGCCTGGACCGCCGCAGTGGGGGGCTACACCTTC
cdr3_aa: CAWTAAVGGYTF
j_call: TRBJ1-2
cdr3_length: 12
clone_size: NA
v_call: TRBV30
d_call: NA

cdr3_nt: TGTGCCAGCAGCCAAGATCCAGAAAGGGGGCTAGGCACCGGGGAGCTGTTTTTT
cdr3_aa: CASSQDPERGLGTGELFF
j_call: TRBJ2-2
cdr3_length: 18
clone_size: NA
v_call: TRBV4-2
d_call: TRBD1

cdr3_nt: TGTGCCAGCAGTGAAGGGGGACAGGGTTCTTTATCGGGAAATTCGCCCCTCCACTTT
cdr3_aa: CASSEGGQGSLSGNSPLHF
j_call: TRBJ1-6
cdr3_length: 19
clone_size: NA
v_call: TRBV6-1
d_call: TRBD1

cdr3_nt: TGCGCCAGCAGCCTCGAAGCAGGGTGGGAGACCCAGTACTTC
cdr3_aa: CASSLEAGWETQYF
j_call: TRBJ2-5
cdr3_length: 14
clone_size: NA
v_call: TRBV4-1
d_call: NA

cdr3_nt: TGTGCCAGCAGTCCGGGGGTCCAGGGTGGCTACACCTTC
cdr3_aa: CASSPGVQGGYTF
j_call: TRBJ1-2
cdr3_length: 13
clone_size: NA
v_call: TRBV12-3/TRBV12-4
d_call: NA

cdr3_nt: TGTGCCAGCAGCTTAGATCCACCGGGGCAGGGCGGAAACACCATATATTTT
cdr3_aa: CASSLDPPGQGGNTIYF
j_call: TRBJ1-3
cdr3_length: 17
clone_size: few
v_call: TRBV11-2
d_call: NA

cdr3_nt: TGCAGTGCTAGTGGGGGAGGGGGCGTCACAGATACGCAGTATTTT
cdr3_aa: CSASGGGGVTDTQYF
j_call: TRBJ2-3
cdr3_length: 15
clone_size: NA
v_call: TRBV20-1
d_call: NA

cdr3_nt: TGTGCCACATACATGAACACTGAAGCTTTCTTT
cdr3_aa: CATYMNTEAFF
j_call: TRBJ1-1
cdr3_length: 11
clone_size: NA
v_call: TRBV7-9
d_call: NA

cdr3_nt: TGTGCCAGCAGCCACCCCTTTGCCCAGCGGGGCTACAATGAGCAGTTCTTC
cdr3_aa: CASSHPFAQRGYNEQFF
j_call: TRBJ2-1
cdr3_length: 17
clone_size: once
v_call: TRBV3-1/TRBV3-2
d_call: TRBD2

cdr3_nt: TGTGCCAGCAGCTTATCATATGGGCTTTCGGAGTACTTC
cdr3_aa: CASSLSYGLSEYF
j_call: TRBJ2-7
cdr3_length: 13
clone_size: NA
v_call: TRBV7-8
d_call: NA

cdr3_nt: TGTGCCTGGAGTTGGTTGAACTATGGCTACACCTTC
cdr3_aa: CAWSWLNYGYTF
j_call: TRBJ1-2
cdr3_length: 12
clone_size: NA
v_call: TRBV30
d_call: NA

cdr3_nt: TGTGCCAGAAGCGCCGACAGGGGTGGAGGGCAGCCCCAGCATTTT
cdr3_aa: CARSADRGGGQPQHF
j_call: TRBJ1-5
cdr3_length: 15
clone_size: NA
v_call: TRBV7-5
d_call: NA

cdr3_nt: TGTGCCAGCAGTGAAGAGTTTGAAGGTGACACTGAAGCTTTCTTT
cdr3_aa: CASSEEFEGDTEAFF
j_call: TRBJ1-1
cdr3_length: 15
clone_size: NA
v_call: TRBV2
d_call: NA

cdr3_nt: TGTGCCAGCAGCCAAGATTTGCAGCGGGATCAGTACTTC
cdr3_aa: CASSQDLQRDQYF
j_call: TRBJ2-7
cdr3_length: 13
clone_size: NA
v_call: TRBV3-1/TRBV3-2
d_call: TRBD2

cdr3_nt: TGTGCCAGCAGCAATGAAGCCACTCCACTAGCGGGGGTGACCAAAAACATTCAGTACTTC
cdr3_aa: CASSNEATPLAGVTKNIQYF
j_call: TRBJ2-4
cdr3_length: 20
clone_size: NA
v_call: TRBV21-1
d_call: NA

cdr3_nt: TGTGCCAGCAGCTTCGGGGTGGACTATGGCTACACCTTC
cdr3_aa: CASSFGVDYGYTF
j_call: TRBJ1-2
cdr3_length: 13
clone_size: once
v_call: TRBV11-3
d_call: NA

cdr3_nt: TGCGCCAGCAGCTTGGACCAGGGAGCTGGAAACACCATATATTTT
cdr3_aa: CASSLDQGAGNTIYF
j_call: TRBJ1-3
cdr3_length: 15
clone_size: once
v_call: TRBV5-1
d_call: NA

cdr3_nt: TGTGCCACCAGCAGAGACTCCTCGAAACTCGGCGGGGCCCAGTACTTC
cdr3_aa: CATSRDSSKLGGAQYF
j_call: TRBJ2-5
cdr3_length: 16
clone_size: NA
v_call: TRBV15
d_call: NA

cdr3_nt: TGTGCCAGCAGCGACAGGGACACCGGGGAGCTGTTTTTT
cdr3_aa: CASSDRDTGELFF
j_call: TRBJ2-2
cdr3_length: 13
clone_size: NA
v_call: TRBV5-4
d_call: TRBD1

cdr3_nt: TGTGCCAGCAGCGCTGGACAGCCTGGAAACACCATATATTTT
cdr3_aa: CASSAGQPGNTIYF
j_call: TRBJ1-3
cdr3_length: 14
clone_size: NA
v_call: TRBV9
d_call: NA

cdr3_nt: TGTGCCAGTAGTGTCACTAGGAGCTCCTACAATGAGCAGTTCTTC
cdr3_aa: CASSVTRSSYNEQFF
j_call: TRBJ2-1
cdr3_length: 15
clone_size: NA
v_call: TRBV19
d_call: NA

cdr3_nt: TGTGCCAGCGGTCGGGGACAGGGGTTTTACAATGAGCAGTTCTTC
cdr3_aa: CASGRGQGFYNEQFF
j_call: TRBJ2-1
cdr3_length: 15
clone_size: NA
v_call: TRBV6-5
d_call: TRBD1

cdr3_nt: TGTGCCAGCTCACCCCCGGGGGGTGAGACCCAGTACTTC
cdr3_aa: CASSPPGGETQYF
j_call: TRBJ2-5
cdr3_length: 13
clone_size: NA
v_call: TRBV18
d_call: TRBD2

cdr3_nt: TGTGCAAGTCGCTTACTCAGGGGGCAGTACTTC
cdr3_aa: CASRLLRGQYF
j_call: TRBJ2-7
cdr3_length: 11
clone_size: NA
v_call: TRBV12-2
d_call: NA

cdr3_nt: TGTGCCAGCAGCCCAGGACTAGCGCCGGGGAACGAGCAGTACTTC
cdr3_aa: CASSPGLAPGNEQYF
j_call: TRBJ2-7
cdr3_length: 15
clone_size: NA
v_call: TRBV7-3
d_call: TRBD2